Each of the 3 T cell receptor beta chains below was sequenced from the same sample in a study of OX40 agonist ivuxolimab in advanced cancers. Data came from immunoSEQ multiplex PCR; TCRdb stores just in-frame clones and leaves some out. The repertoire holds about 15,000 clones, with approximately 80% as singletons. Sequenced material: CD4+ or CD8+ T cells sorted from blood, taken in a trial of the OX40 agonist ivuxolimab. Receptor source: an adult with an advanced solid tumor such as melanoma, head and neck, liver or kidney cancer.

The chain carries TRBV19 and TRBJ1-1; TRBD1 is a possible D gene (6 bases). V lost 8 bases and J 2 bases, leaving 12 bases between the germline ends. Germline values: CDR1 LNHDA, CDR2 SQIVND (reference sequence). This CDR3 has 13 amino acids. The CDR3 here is CASYEGTNTEAFF. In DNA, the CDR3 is TGTGCCAGTTACGAGGGGACAAACACTGAAGCTTTCTTT.

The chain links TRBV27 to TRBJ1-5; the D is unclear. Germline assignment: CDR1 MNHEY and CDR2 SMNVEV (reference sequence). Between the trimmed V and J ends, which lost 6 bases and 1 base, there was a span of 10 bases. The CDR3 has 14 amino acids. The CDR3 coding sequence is TGTGCCAGCAGCCTCGGACGGAGCAATCAGCCCCAGCATTTT. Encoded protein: CASSLGRSNQPQHF.

The CDR3 loop reads CASSVGGTDTQYF. The CDR3, as DNA: TGTGCCAGCAGTGTCGGGGGCACAGATACGCAGTATTTT. The chain combines TRBV27 with TRBJ2-3; a weak D match, TRBD2 (5 bases). Germline assignment: CDR1 MNHEY and CDR2 SMNVEV (reference sequence). This CDR3 has 13 residues. Between the trimmed V and J ends, which lost 5 bases and 1 base, there was a span of 7 bases.